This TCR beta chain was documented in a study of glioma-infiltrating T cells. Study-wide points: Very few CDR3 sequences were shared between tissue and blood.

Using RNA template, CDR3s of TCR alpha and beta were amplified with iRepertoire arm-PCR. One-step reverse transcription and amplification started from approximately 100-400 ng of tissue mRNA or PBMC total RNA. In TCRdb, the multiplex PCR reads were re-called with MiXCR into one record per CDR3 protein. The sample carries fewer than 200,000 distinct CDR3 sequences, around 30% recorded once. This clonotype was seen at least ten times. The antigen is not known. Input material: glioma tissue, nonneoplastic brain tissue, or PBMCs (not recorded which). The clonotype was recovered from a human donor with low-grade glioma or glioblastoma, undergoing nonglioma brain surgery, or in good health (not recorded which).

CDR3 amino acids: CASSLEVGGGNTIYF. CDR3 sequence (DNA): TGTGCCAGCAGCTTAGAAGTTGGAGGTGGAAACACCATATATTTT. This chain joins TRBV7-2 and TRBJ1-3; D is undetermined. CDR3 length equals 15 residues. Germline V lookup: CDR1 SGHTA, CDR2 FQGNSA. Between the trimmed V and J ends, which lost 1 base and 3 bases, there was a span of 10 bases.